The sequence of this TCR beta chain was determined in a study of T-cell reconstitution after alpha-beta-depleted transplantation in children. This clonotype was counted a few times. As yet, its antigen is unknown. Preparation of the TCRbeta library was carried out with unique molecular identifiers. MiXCR, run by TCRdb on the PCR reads, gives a single entry per CDR3 protein. The sample records about 830,000 distinct CDR3 sequences, 15% to 20% being singletons. Germline V gene data show CDR1 as PRHDT and CDR2 as FYEKMQ (reference sequence). The CDR3 covers 13 residues. V dropped 3 bases and J dropped 5 bases, with 11 bases sitting between them. Study-wide results and caveats: When one year had passed after transplant, most T-cell counts and diversity came from newly produced T cells. Surviving recipient T cells and thymic progenitors underlay high day-60 TCRbeta diversity in some patients.

The chain uses TRBV13 and TRBJ2-7; D is possibly TRBD2 (5 bases). Specimen: PBMCs, mostly from graft donor cells, collected 360 days after TCRalphabeta/CD19-depleted stem cell transplant. The receptor was derived from a male patient younger than 18 who had a stem cell transplant for acute lymphoblastic leukemia, so the T cells may come from the graft donor. In DNA, the CDR3 is TGTGCCAGCAGCTTCAATCTAGCACACGAGCAGTACTTC. It translates to CASSFNLAHEQYF. The whole variable domain, filled in from reference TRBV13 and TRBJ2-7, reads AAGVIQSPRHLIKEKRETATLKCYPIPRHDTVYWYQQGPGQDPQFLISFYEKMQSDKGSIPDRFSAQQFSDYHSELNMSSLELGDSALYFCASSFNLAHEQYFGPGTRLTVT.